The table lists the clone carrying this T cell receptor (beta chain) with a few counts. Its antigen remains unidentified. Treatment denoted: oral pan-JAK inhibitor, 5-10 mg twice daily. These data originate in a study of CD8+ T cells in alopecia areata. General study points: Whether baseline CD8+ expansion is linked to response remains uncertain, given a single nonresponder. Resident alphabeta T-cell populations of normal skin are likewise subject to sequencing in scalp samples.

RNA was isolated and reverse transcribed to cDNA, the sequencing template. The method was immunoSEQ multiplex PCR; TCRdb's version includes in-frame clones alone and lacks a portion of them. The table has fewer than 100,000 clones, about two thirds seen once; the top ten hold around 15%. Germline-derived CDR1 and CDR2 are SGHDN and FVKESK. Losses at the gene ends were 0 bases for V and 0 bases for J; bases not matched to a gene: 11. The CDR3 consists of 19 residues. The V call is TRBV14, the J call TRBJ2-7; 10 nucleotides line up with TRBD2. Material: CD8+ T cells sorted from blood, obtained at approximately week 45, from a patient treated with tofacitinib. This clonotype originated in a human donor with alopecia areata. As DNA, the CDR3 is TGTGCCAGCAGCCAAGATCTGGCTAGCGGGGGCCTGCGCTCCTACGAGCAGTACTTC. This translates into CASSQDLASGGLRSYEQYF.